These 32 T cell receptor beta chains were sequenced from one sample in a study of blood T cell repertoires in COVID-19. Method: immunoSEQ multiplex PCR; TCRdb's copy keeps in-frame clones and lacks some. The data hold approximately 170,000 clones, with roughly 85% observed a single time. The sample consisted of PBMCs or T cells enriched from blood (not recorded which). These receptors came from a woman between 45 and 60 years old who had recovered from COVID-19.

CDR3 sequence: CASRRRESTNEKLFF. DNA of the CDR3: TGTGCCAGCAGGAGACGGGAATCAACTAATGAAAAACTGTTTTTT. This chain links TRBV2 with TRBJ1-4; no reliable D call. V was pared by 6 bases and J by 0 bases, with 11 bases between. CDR1 is SNHLY, CDR2 FYNNEI, per germline. The CDR3 extends over 15 amino acids.

The chain is built from TRBV3-1 (or the pseudogene TRBV3-2) and TRBJ2-3; TRBD2 agrees at 10 bases. Germline values: CDR1 LGHDT, CDR2 YNNKEL (reference sequence). The trim removed 4 bases at V and 0 bases at J, leaving 7 bases unmatched. The length of the CDR3 is 17 residues. The CDR3 here is CASSPQWTSGSTDTQYF. The DNA for the CDR3 is TGTGCCAGCAGCCCCCAATGGACTAGCGGAAGCACAGATACGCAGTATTTT.

The J gene is TRBJ2-2, the V gene TRBV7-3; D uncertain. The ends were cut back, 3 bases at V and 6 bases at J, with 11 bases in the middle. CDR1 and CDR2 from the germline V gene are SGHTA and FQGTGA. CDR3 length equals 14 residues. The CDR3 sequence is CASSFFTGPGELFF. The CDR3 nucleotides read TGTGCCAGCAGCTTTTTCACCGGTCCCGGGGAGCTGTTTTTT.

This clone was seen only a few times. The CDR3 reads CASSDPWTTRGGYNEQFF. The CDR3 DNA sequence: TGTGCCAGCAGCGACCCGTGGACAACCCGAGGCGGATACAATGAGCAGTTCTTC. The rearrangement joins TRBV11-3 to TRBJ2-1, with a possible D match to TRBD1 (5 bases). The germline gives CDR1 SGHNT, CDR2 YENEEA. Trimming shortened V by 5 bases and J by 4 bases, and 24 bases separated the two germline ends. This CDR3 region has 18 residues.

This clone was recorded once. The chain couples TRBV27 to TRBJ1-5, with TRBD1 matching 7 bases. CDR1 MNHEY and CDR2 SMNVEV come from the germline V gene (reference sequence). J lost 4 bases, V lost 3 bases, and 3 bases had no gene match. The CDR3 has 14 residues. The CDR3 DNA is TGTGCCAGCAGTTTTGGACAGGCTAATCAGCCCCAGCATTTT. Translating gives CASSFGQANQPQHF.

This chain uses TRBV18 with TRBJ2-7; maybe TRBD2 (5 bases). In germline, CDR1 is KGHSH, CDR2 LQKENI. The CDR3 extends over 13 amino acids. Trimming stripped 8 bases from V and 6 bases from J, with 17 bases between. The CDR3 loop is CASASGISIEQYV. The DNA for the CDR3 is TGTGCCAGCGCCTCCGGGATTTCCATCGAGCAGTACGTC.

V usage is TRBV6-5 and J usage is TRBJ2-7; a possible D gene is TRBD1 (6 bases). V shed 7 bases and J shed 1 base, with 11 bases lying between them. CDR3 length equals 13 residues. Germline values: CDR1 MNHEY, CDR2 SVGAGI. The CDR3 protein is CASMDSSSYEQYV. The CDR3 region has the DNA TGTGCCAGCATGGACAGCTCATCCTACGAGCAGTACGTC.

V gene TRBV10-3 combines with J gene TRBJ1-5, with no clear D. The germline gives CDR1 ENHRY, CDR2 SYGVKD. The CDR3 totals 13 residues. Trimming left V 2 bases short and J 7 bases short, with 9 bases between. The CDR3 coding sequence is TGTGCCATCAGTGAGGGGGAGAGGCAGCCCCAGCATTTT. Its translation: CAISEGERQPQHF.

The chain recombines TRBV2 with TRBJ1-6, with D possibly being TRBD1 (6 bases). The CDR3 covers 13 residues. The germline gives CDR1 SNHLY, CDR2 FYNNEI. Trimming took off 4 bases at V and 6 bases at J, with 7 bases between the two ends. This CDR3 is CASSAQGNSPLHF. CDR3 sequence (DNA): TGTGCCAGCAGTGCACAGGGTAATTCACCCCTCCACTTT.

The gene calls are TRBV2 and TRBJ1-4; weak D call: TRBD1 (5 bases). Germline V gene lookup returns CDR1 SNHLY and CDR2 FYNNEI. This CDR3 region has 13 residues. V gave up 7 bases and J gave up 10 bases, with 16 bases separating them. CDR3 amino acids: CASTGQGRVKLFF. The CDR3 nucleotides read TGTGCCAGCACCGGCCAGGGCCGGGTAAAACTGTTTTTT.

V is TRBV28 and J is TRBJ2-5; 12 bases are a match to TRBD1. This CDR3 comprises 17 residues. Germline-derived CDR1 and CDR2 are MDHEN and SYDVKM. Trimming cost V 6 bases and J 5 bases; bases outside gene matches: 13. DNA for the CDR3: TGTGCCAGCAGCCGGGGACAGGGGGCCAATTTCGTCGAGACCCAGTACTTC. Translation: CASSRGQGANFVETQYF. Together with reference TRBV28 and TRBJ2-5, the CDR3 gives the full variable domain: DVKVTQSSRYLVKRTGEKVFLECVQDMDHENMFWYRQDPGLGLRLIYFSYDVKMKEKGDIPEGYSVSREKKERFSLILESASTNQTSMYLCASSRGQGANFVETQYFGPGTRLLVL.

The chain employs TRBV30 and TRBJ1-2; perhaps TRBD1 as D (5 bases). Germline lookup yields CDR1 GTSNPN and CDR2 SVGIG (reference sequence). Trimming took 8 bases from V and 7 from J, leaving 17 bases between them. The CDR3 is 12 residues long. The CDR3 loop is CAGGAGTIGYTF. DNA of the CDR3: TGTGCCGGAGGGGCAGGCACTATTGGCTACACCTTC.

Here the CDR3 reads CASSVGGNEQFF. The CDR3 nucleotides are TGTGCCAGCAGCGTGGGAGGTAATGAGCAGTTCTTC. The gene calls are TRBV7-3 and TRBJ2-1; D may be TRBD2 (6 bases). Trimming took 5 bases from V and 7 from J, leaving 9 bases between them. Looked up from germline, CDR1 is SGHTA and CDR2 is FQGTGA. CDR3 size: 12 residues. The full variable domain, with the rest looked up from reference TRBV7-3 and TRBJ2-1, is GAGVSQTPSNKVTEKGKYVELRCDPISGHTALYWYRQSLGQGPEFLIYFQGTGAADDSGLPNDRFFAVRPEGSVSTLKIQRTERGDSAVYLCASSVGGNEQFFGPGTRLTVL.

The chain combines TRBV7-3 with TRBJ1-2, with a possible D match to TRBD1 (5 bases). CDR1 is SGHTA, CDR2 FQGTGA, per germline. The CDR3 consists of 12 residues. Deletions cut 4 bases from V and 4 bases from J, with 7 bases between. The CDR3 region is CASSSGPYGYTF. As DNA, the CDR3 is TGTGCCAGCAGCTCAGGGCCCTATGGCTACACCTTC. The full variable domain, completed using reference TRBV7-3 and TRBJ1-2, is GAGVSQTPSNKVTEKGKYVELRCDPISGHTALYWYRQSLGQGPEFLIYFQGTGAADDSGLPNDRFFAVRPEGSVSTLKIQRTERGDSAVYLCASSSGPYGYTFGSGTRLTVV.

The chain's CDR3 is CASSEVGQSNYGYTF. CDR3 DNA: TGTGCCAGCAGTGAGGTTGGACAAAGTAACTATGGCTACACCTTC. The chain links TRBV25-1 to TRBJ1-2; the D gene is possibly TRBD1 (5 bases). The CDR3 runs 15 residues. Trimming left V 3 bases short and J 1 base short, with 12 bases between. Germline V gene data show CDR1 as MGHDK and CDR2 as SYGVNS.

This chain uses TRBV5-1 with TRBJ2-1, with D perhaps TRBD2 (5 bases). Germline values: CDR1 SGHRS, CDR2 YFSETQ. There are 12 residues in the CDR3. Trimming stripped 2 bases from V and 5 bases from J, with 5 bases between. CDR3 loop: CASSLLDNEQFF. As DNA, the CDR3 is TGCGCCAGCAGCTTACTAGACAATGAGCAGTTCTTC.

The gene calls are TRBV5-1 and TRBJ2-3; D is possibly TRBD2 (6 bases). Germline V lookup: CDR1 SGHRS, CDR2 YFSETQ. CDR3 size: 15 residues. Trimming took off 4 bases at V and 2 bases at J, with 14 bases between the two ends. The CDR3 region has the DNA TGCGCCAGCAGCGGAGGGAGGCCCGCCACAGATACGCAGTATTTT. Its translation: CASSGGRPATDTQYF.

The gene calls are TRBV6-5 and TRBJ2-7, with TRBD2 identical over 9 bases. Trimming removed 0 bases from V and 4 bases from J; junction bases left unmatched: 4. CDR3 length: 15 amino acids. Looked up from germline, CDR1 is MNHEY and CDR2 is SVGAGI. The CDR3 region has the DNA TGTGCCAGCAGTTACTCGATGGCGGGGGGGTACGAGCAGTACGTC. It yields the protein CASSYSMAGGYEQYV.

This chain joins TRBV7-2 and TRBJ1-2; D is undetermined. The CDR3 spans 11 residues. Germline loops: CDR1 SGHTA, CDR2 FQGNSA. Trimming shortened V by 4 bases and J by 4 bases, and 4 bases separated the two germline ends. CDR3 amino acids: CASSSSYGYTF. CDR3 sequence (DNA): TGTGCCAGCAGCTCCTCCTATGGCTACACCTTC.

This rearrangement joins TRBV28 to TRBJ2-7, with 13 bases that match TRBD2. After removal of 10 bases from V and 7 bases from J, the junction contained 13 bases not matched to a gene. Germline loops: CDR1 MDHEN, CDR2 SYDVKM. The CDR3 loop spans 15 amino acids. DNA for the CDR3: TGTGCCACCCGCCCACTAGCGGGGGGGCCGCGGGAGCAGTACGTC. Amino acids: CATRPLAGGPREQYV.

The CDR3 coding sequence is TGTGCCAGCAGTCCTTTCCCGTCCGGGGAGCTGTTTTTT. It codes for CASSPFPSGELFF. The genes are TRBV6-4 and TRBJ2-2; D is unclear. V gave up 5 bases and J gave up 6 bases, with 10 bases separating them. The CDR3 is 13 amino acids. Germline V gives CDR1 MRHNA, CDR2 SNTAGT.

The chain recombines TRBV15 with TRBJ1-6, with a possible D match to TRBD1 (6 bases). This CDR3 comprises 14 residues. V was shortened by 2 bases and J by 10 bases, with 12 bases between the two germline ends. CDR1 LNHNV and CDR2 YYDKDF come from the germline V gene (reference sequence). The CDR3 here is CATSRWRGGSPLHF. CDR3 coding DNA: TGTGCCACCAGCAGATGGAGGGGGGGATCACCCCTCCACTTT.

J is TRBJ2-3 and V is TRBV7-6, with D perhaps matching TRBD2 (5 bases). V was shortened by 7 bases and J by 0 bases, with 14 bases between the two germline ends. CDR1 and CDR2 from the germline V gene are SGHVS and FNYEAQ. The CDR3 sequence is 15 residues long. The CDR3 loop is CASTRGGTSTDTQYF. In DNA form, the CDR3 reads TGTGCCAGCACCCGCGGAGGAACTAGCACAGATACGCAGTATTTT.

This clone appeared a few times. The chain has TRBV28 and TRBJ1-4; the D gene is possibly TRBD1 (5 bases). The V and J ends lost 7 bases and 0 bases respectively, with 15 bases between them. The CDR3 is 16 amino acids. Looked up from germline, CDR1 is MDHEN and CDR2 is SYDVKM. The CDR3 coding sequence is TGTGCCAGCACTTCGGGGGAGAGGGCAACTAATGAAAAACTGTTTTTT. Translating it yields CASTSGERATNEKLFF.

The rearrangement joins TRBV18 to TRBJ2-5; D remains ambiguous. Germline values: CDR1 KGHSH, CDR2 LQKENI. The CDR3 runs 14 residues. V lost 1 base and J lost 3, with 9 bases in between. For the CDR3, the DNA is TGTGCCAGCTCACCACTATCGTCGGAAGAGACCCAGTACTTC. Translating gives CASSPLSSEETQYF.

The V call is TRBV13, the J call TRBJ2-1, with 7 bases matching TRBD2. The CDR3 runs to 14 residues. Trimming cost V 5 bases and J 12 bases; bases outside gene matches: 13. Looked up from germline, CDR1 is PRHDT and CDR2 is FYEKMQ (reference sequence). The CDR3 loop reads CASSRRGVAWRQFF. The CDR3 bases are TGTGCCAGCAGCCGCCGGGGGGTTGCCTGGAGGCAGTTCTTC. The full variable domain, in which reference TRBV13 and TRBJ2-1 provide the parts outside the CDR3, is AAGVIQSPRHLIKEKRETATLKCYPIPRHDTVYWYQQGPGQDPQFLISFYEKMQSDKGSIPDRFSAQQFSDYHSELNMSSLELGDSALYFCASSRRGVAWRQFFGPGTRLTVL.

This rearrangement joins TRBV10-3 to TRBJ1-2, with D tentatively TRBD1 (5 bases). Germline V gene sequence: CDR1 ENHRY, CDR2 SYGVKD. CDR3 length: 13 amino acids. Trimming left V 2 bases short and J 8 bases short, with 12 bases between. CDR3 nucleotide sequence: TGTGCCATCAGTGAGGTGGCAGGGCGCGGCTACACCTTC. Residues: CAISEVAGRGYTF.

The rearrangement joins TRBV7-2 to TRBJ2-2; D call uncertain. The CDR3 runs 13 residues. CDR1 and CDR2 from the germline V gene are SGHTA and FQGNSA. Trimming stripped 3 bases from V and 2 bases from J, with 4 bases between. The CDR3 region has the DNA TGTGCCAGCAGCTTTCTAAACACCGGGGAGCTGTTTTTT. It codes for CASSFLNTGELFF.

Worth noting for this clone: The same CDR3 can be traced to other DNA sequences in this sample. J is TRBJ1-1 and V is TRBV6-5; D gene unclear. CDR1 and CDR2 from the germline V gene are MNHEY and SVGAGI. The CDR3 is 11 amino acids. V lost 6 bases, J lost 2 bases, and 4 bases lay in between. In nucleotides, the CDR3 is TGTGCCAGCAGACAAAACACTGAAGCTTTCTTT. As protein: CASRQNTEAFF.

This chain links TRBV6-5 with TRBJ2-7, with no clear D. V lost 8 bases, J lost 1 base, and 12 bases lay in between. Germline values: CDR1 MNHEY, CDR2 SVGAGI. The length of the CDR3 is 13 residues. In nucleotides, the CDR3 is TGTGCCAGCCTTAGACTTGGGTCCTACGAGCAGTACGTC. It encodes CASLRLGSYEQYV.

The chain employs TRBV30 and TRBJ1-5; D unclear. CDR3 length: 15 amino acids. Germline V lookup: CDR1 GTSNPN, CDR2 SVGIG (reference sequence). The CDR3: CSAPAVGVGNQPQHF. The CDR3 bases are TGTTCGGCCCCGGCAGTCGGAGTGGGCAATCAGCCCCAGCATTTT. The full variable domain, its missing parts supplied by reference TRBV30 and TRBJ1-5, is SQTIHQWPATLVQPVGSPLSLECTVEGTSNPNLYWYRQAAGRGLQLLFYSVGIGQISSEVPQNLSASRPQDRQFILSSKKLLLSDSGFYLCSAPAVGVGNQPQHFGDGTRLSIL.

V is TRBV29-1 and J is TRBJ2-1; 7 bases are shared with TRBD1. The CDR3 is 16 amino acids. Trimming at V came to 5 bases and at J to 5 bases, leaving 15 bases not matched to a gene. Germline V lookup: CDR1 SQVTM, CDR2 ANQGSEA. In nucleotides, the CDR3 is TGCAGCGTTAGCCCCATGACAGGGCTTCTAAACAATGAGCAGTTCTTC. Translated, it gives CSVSPMTGLLNNEQFF.